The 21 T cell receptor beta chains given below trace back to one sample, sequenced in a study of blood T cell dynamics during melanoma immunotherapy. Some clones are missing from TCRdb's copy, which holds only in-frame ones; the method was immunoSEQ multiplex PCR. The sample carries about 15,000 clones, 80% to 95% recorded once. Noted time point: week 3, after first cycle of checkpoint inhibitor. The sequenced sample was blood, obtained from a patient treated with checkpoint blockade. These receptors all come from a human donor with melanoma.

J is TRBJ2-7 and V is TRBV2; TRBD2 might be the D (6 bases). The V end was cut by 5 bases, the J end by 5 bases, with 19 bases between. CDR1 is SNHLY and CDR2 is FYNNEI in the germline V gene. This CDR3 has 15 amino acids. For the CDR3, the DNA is TGTGCCAGCAGTCCCCAGGGACTTCCCGCCCACGAGCAGTACTTC. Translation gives CASSPQGLPAHEQYF. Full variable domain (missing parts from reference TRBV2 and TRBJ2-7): EPEVTQTPSHQVTQMGQEVILRCVPISNHLYFYWYRQILGQKVEFLVSFYNNEISEKSEIFDDQFSVERPDGSNFTLKIRSTKLEDSAMYFCASSPQGLPAHEQYFGPGTRLTVT.

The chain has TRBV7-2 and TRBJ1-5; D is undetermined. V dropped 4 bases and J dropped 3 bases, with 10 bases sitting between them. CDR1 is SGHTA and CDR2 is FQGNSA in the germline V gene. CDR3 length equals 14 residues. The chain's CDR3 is CASSSGGFNQPQHF. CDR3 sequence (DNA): TGTGCCAGCAGCTCGGGAGGGTTCAATCAGCCCCAGCATTTT. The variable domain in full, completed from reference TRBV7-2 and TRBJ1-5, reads GAGVSQSPSNKVTEKGKDVELRCDPISGHTALYWYRQSLGQGLEFLIYFQGNSAPDKSGLPSDRFSAERTGGSVSTLTIQRTQQEDSAVYLCASSSGGFNQPQHFGDGTRLSIL.

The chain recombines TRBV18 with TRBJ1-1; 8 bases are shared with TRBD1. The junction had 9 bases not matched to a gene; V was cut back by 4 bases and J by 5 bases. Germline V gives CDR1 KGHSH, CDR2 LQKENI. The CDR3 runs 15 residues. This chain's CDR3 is CASSRRGQGGTEAFF. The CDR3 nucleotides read TGTGCCAGCTCACGCCGAGGACAGGGAGGAACTGAAGCTTTCTTT.

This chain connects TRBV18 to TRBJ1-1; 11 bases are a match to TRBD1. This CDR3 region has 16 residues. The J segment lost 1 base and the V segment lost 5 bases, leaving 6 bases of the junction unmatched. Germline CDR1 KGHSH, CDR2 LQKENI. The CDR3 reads CASSKDRGQWNTEAFF. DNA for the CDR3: TGTGCCAGCTCAAAGGACAGGGGGCAGTGGAACACTGAAGCTTTCTTT.

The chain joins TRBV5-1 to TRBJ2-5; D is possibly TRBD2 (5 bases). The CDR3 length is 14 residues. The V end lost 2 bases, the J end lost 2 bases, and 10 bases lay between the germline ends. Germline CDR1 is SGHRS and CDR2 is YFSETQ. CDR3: CASSLVPGQETQYF. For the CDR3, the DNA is TGCGCCAGCAGCTTAGTTCCGGGACAAGAGACCCAGTACTTC.

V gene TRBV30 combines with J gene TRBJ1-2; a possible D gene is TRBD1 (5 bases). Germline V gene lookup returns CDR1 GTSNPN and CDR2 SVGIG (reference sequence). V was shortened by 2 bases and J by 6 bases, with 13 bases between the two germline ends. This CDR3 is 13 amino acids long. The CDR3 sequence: CAWSLGTVNGYTF. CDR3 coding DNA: TGTGCCTGGAGTCTTGGGACGGTCAATGGCTACACCTTC.

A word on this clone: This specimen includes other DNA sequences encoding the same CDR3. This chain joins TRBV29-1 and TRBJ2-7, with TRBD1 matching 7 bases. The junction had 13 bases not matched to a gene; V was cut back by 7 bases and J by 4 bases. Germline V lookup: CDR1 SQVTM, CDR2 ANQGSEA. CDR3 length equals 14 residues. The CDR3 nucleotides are TGCAGCGAACGACAGGGCGAGTGGGAGTACGAGCAGTACTTC. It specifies CSERQGEWEYEQYF.

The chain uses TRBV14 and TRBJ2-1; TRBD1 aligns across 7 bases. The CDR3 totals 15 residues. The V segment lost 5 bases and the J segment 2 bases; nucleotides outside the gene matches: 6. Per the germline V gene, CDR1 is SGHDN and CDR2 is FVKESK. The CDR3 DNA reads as TGTGCCAGCAGCAATGACAGGGCTCCCTACAATGAGCAGTTCTTC. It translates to CASSNDRAPYNEQFF.

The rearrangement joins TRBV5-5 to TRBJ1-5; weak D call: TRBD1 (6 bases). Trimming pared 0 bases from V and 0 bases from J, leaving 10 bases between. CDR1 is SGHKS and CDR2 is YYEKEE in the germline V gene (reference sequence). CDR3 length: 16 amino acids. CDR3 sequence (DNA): TGTGCCAGCAGCTTGGGCCAGGGGTATAGCAATCAGCCCCAGCATTTT. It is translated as CASSLGQGYSNQPQHF.

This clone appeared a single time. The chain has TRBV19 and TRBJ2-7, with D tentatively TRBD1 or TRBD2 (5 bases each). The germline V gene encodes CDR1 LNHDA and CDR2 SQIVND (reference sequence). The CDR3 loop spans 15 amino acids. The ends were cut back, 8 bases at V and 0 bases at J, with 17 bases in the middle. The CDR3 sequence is CASADLGVFSYEQYF. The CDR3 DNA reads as TGTGCCAGTGCCGACCTGGGGGTCTTCTCCTACGAGCAGTACTTC.

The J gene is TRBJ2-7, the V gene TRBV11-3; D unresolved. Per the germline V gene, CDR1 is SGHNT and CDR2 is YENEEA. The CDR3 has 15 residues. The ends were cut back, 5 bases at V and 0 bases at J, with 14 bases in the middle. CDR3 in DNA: TGTGCCAGCAGCCCCTCCGACCTCCGCTCCTACGAGCAGTACTTC. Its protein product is CASSPSDLRSYEQYF.

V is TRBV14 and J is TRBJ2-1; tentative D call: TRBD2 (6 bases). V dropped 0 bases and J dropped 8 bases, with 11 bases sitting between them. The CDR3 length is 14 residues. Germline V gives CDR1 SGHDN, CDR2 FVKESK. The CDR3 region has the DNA TGTGCCAGCAGCCAAGATCGGGGGTGGGATGAGCAGTTCTTC. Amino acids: CASSQDRGWDEQFF.

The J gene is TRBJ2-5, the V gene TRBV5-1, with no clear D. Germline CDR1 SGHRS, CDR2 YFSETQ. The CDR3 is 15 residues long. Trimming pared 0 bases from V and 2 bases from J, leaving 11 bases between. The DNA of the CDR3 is TGCGCCAGCAGCTTGGCCGGTAGGAGACAAGAGACCCAGTACTTC. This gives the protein CASSLAGRRQETQYF.

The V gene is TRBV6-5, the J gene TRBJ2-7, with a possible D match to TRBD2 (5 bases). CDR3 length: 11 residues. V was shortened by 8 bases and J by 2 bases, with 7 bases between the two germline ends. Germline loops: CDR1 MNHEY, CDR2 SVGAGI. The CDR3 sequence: CASRGTYEQYF. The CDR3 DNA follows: TGTGCCAGCCGAGGGACCTACGAGCAGTACTTC.

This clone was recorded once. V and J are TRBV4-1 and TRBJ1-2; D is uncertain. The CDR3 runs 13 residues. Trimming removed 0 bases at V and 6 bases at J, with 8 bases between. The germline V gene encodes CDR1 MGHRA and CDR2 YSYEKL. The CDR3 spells CASSQDIGDGYTF. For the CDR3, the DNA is TGCGCCAGCAGCCAAGATATCGGGGATGGCTACACCTTC.

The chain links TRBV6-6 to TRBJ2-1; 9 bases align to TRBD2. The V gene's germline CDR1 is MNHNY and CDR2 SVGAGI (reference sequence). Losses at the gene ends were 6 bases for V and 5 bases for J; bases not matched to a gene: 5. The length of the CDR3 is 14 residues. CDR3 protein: CASSLSGGHNEQFF. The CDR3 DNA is TGTGCCAGCAGCCTTAGCGGGGGCCACAATGAGCAGTTCTTC.

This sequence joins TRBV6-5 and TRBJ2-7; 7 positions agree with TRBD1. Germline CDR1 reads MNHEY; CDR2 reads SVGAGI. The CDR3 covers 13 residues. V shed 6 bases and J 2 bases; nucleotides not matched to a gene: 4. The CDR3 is CASRGTATYEQYF. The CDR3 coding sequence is TGTGCCAGCAGAGGGACAGCCACCTACGAGCAGTACTTC.

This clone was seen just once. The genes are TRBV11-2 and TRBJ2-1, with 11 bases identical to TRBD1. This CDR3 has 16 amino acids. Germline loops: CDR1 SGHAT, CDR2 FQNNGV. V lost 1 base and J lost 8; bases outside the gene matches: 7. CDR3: CASSLVGTGGFDEQFF. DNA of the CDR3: TGTGCCAGCAGCTTAGTAGGGACAGGGGGTTTCGATGAGCAGTTCTTC.

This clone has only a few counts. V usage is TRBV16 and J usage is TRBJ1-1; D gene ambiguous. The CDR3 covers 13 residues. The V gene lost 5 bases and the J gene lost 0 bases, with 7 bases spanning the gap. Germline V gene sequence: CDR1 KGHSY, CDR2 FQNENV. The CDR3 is CASSWRMNTEAFF. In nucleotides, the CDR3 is TGTGCCAGCAGCTGGAGGATGAACACTGAAGCTTTCTTT.

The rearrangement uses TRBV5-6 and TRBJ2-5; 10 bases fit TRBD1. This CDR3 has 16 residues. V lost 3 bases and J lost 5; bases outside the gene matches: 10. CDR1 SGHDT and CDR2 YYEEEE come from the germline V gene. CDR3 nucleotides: TGTGCCAGCAGCTCGCTCGGACAGGGGGTGGTTGAGACCCAGTACTTC. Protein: CASSSLGQGVVETQYF.

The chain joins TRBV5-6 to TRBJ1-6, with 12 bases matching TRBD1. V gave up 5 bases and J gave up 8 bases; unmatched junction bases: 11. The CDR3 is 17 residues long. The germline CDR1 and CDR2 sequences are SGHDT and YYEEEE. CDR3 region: CASSRDGTGGQDSPLHF. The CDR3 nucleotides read TGTGCCAGCAGTCGAGATGGGACAGGGGGCCAGGATTCACCCCTCCACTTT.